This T cell receptor (beta chain) was sequenced during a study of cytomegalovirus exposure and HLA in healthy donors. Study-level findings and limits: Prediction of most subjects' HLA-A and HLA-B alleles by TCR beta sequences was reportedly accurate. HLA restriction was apparent for most CMV-associated TCR beta chains in a later analysis.

Germline lookup yields CDR1 LNHDA and CDR2 SQIVND (reference sequence). Trimming removed 8 bases from V and 1 base from J, with 20 bases in between. The CDR3 has 16 residues. The PCR made use of 60 Vbeta and 13 Jbeta primers. Data came from immunoSEQ multiplex PCR; TCRdb stores just in-frame clones and leaves some out. The sample includes roughly 120,000 clones, 70% to 85% seen only once; the top ten take 9.5% to 13%. This clone occurred a few times. Its antigen is still unknown. Healthy individuals who donated bone marrow served as the donors. The chain employs TRBV19 and TRBJ1-2; D unresolved. Input material: PBMCs. This receptor was obtained from a woman aged 50 to 60 in good health and CMV-seropositive. This chain's CDR3 is CASGPDTGWINYGYTF. CDR3 coding DNA: TGTGCCAGTGGCCCCGACACTGGGTGGATTAACTATGGCTACACCTTC.